This TCR beta chain emerged from a study of blood T cell repertoires in COVID-19 (dated by TCRdb to the early 2020s). About the investigation overall: Collaborator samples came from the United States, Italy and Spain and covered acute and convalescent phases of COVID-19. The sample metadata nearly always contained a de-identified subject ID, COVID-19 status, age in years and sex. Where available, HLA class I and class II types were obtained from metadata supplied by the sample provider rather than from assay-based typing. The prospective study material was composed of cDNA or gDNA derived from T cells, B-cell-depleted T cells, or PBMCs. Samples were obtained from the ongoing ImmuneRACE study (first 160 participants) and from over a thousand subjects provided by 6 global collaborators. The dataset comprised deeply sampled blood TCRbeta repertoires from subjects exposed to, actively infected with, or recovered from COVID-19. A freely available public database, intended as a resource for researchers studying the immune response to SARS-CoV-2, is where the repertoires were released.

General study outcomes and caveats: The amount of clinical and demographic metadata varied by source and participant and was provided uncurated.

The germline V gene gives CDR1 as SGHTS and CDR2 as YDEGEE. V is reduced by 0 bases and J by 0 bases, leaving a spacing of 15 bases between them. The cysteine opens and the phenylalanine closes a CDR3 of 17 amino acids. The CDR3 DNA has 51 bases and is translated from base 1. TCRbeta CDR3 regions were amplified from genomic DNA by means of the immunoSEQ Assay, a bias-controlled multiplex PCR. The paper's data handling went like this. The number of nucleated cells in each sample was estimated from the amplification of reference gene primers within the assay. To quantify the absolute abundance of each unique TCRbeta CDR3 rearrangement, sequence reads were collapsed and filtered. Productive Simpson clonality was computed per sample as the square root of Simpson's diversity index over productive rearrangements. Entries here come from immuneACCESS through TCRdb and include only in-frame sequences with V and J called. Some clones fail to appear in such tables; in the studies checked, an unresolved V gene covers under half of the shortfall, and the cause of the remainder is unknown. The V and J calls and clone size are taken from that table; D and trimming were inferred from the DNA. The sample records approximately 300,000 clones, over 75% of which are singletons. In total, the top ten clones hold less than 4.5% of the sample.

Participants in the prospective study were enrolled through a virtual design, were aged roughly 18 to 100 years, and lived in about 25 United States geographic areas. Cohort assignment in the prospective study relied on participant-reported clinical history from a screening survey and a study questionnaire. ImmuneRACE Cohort 3 recovered participants were defined by two consecutive negative NP/OP PCR tests, healthcare professional clearance, or symptom resolution. In the prospective study, mobile phlebotomists collected whole blood, serum and a nasopharyngeal or oropharyngeal swab from each participant. Participants in the prospective study had the option to provide additional blood draws and questionnaires over an approximately two-month period. Before DNA extraction, prospective study blood samples were shipped either frozen or at room temperature. This clone occurred once. No antigen is known for it. No base qualities exist here, and no much larger clone lies one base off it.

Source material: PBMCs or T cells enriched from blood (not recorded which). The chain employs TRBV5-8 and TRBJ1-2; a tentative D call is TRBD1 (6 bases match). The TCR sequence derives from a man aged 25-45 years who had recovered from COVID-19. The sequenced DNA is TGTGCCAGCAGCTTGGGAGGGGACGCAGGGGCTAACTATGGCTACACCTTC. It codes for CASSLGGDAGANYGYTF.